The T cell receptor beta chain described here comes from a study of blood T cells in healthy people across ages. Primed by a sample-barcoded 5' primer and a J-beta primer mix, a second PCR proceeded for 7 to 11 cycles. Each CDR3 protein gets one entry after TCRdb re-called the 5' RACE reads with MiXCR. The sample comprises approximately 1.5 million distinct CDR3 sequences, roughly two fifths of which are singletons, and around 4% rests with the top ten. This clonotype was seen a few times. The source of this sequence is a young woman in good health. The sample was blood.

The CDR3 DNA sequence: TGTGCCAGCAGCGTAGCTAGCAGGGGGCCCTACAATGAGCAGTTCTTC. It is translated as CASSVASRGPYNEQFF. The gene calls are TRBV9 and TRBJ2-1; 8 nucleotides align to TRBD1. Per the germline V gene, CDR1 is SGDLS and CDR2 is YYNGEE. After removal of 0 bases from V and 2 bases from J, the junction contained 4 bases not matched to a gene. This CDR3 is built from 16 residues.